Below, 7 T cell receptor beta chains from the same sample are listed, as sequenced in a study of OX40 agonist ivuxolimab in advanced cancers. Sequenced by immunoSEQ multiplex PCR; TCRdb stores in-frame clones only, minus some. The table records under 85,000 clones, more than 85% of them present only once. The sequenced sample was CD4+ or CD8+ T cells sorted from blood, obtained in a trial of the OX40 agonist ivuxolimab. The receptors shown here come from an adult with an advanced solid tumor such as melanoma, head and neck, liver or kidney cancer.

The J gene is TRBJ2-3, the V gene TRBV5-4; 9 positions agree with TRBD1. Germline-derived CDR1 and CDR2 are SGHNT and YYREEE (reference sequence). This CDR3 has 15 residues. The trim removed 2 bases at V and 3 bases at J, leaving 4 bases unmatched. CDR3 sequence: CASSLTGGRTDTQYF. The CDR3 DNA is TGTGCCAGCAGCTTAACAGGGGGCAGGACAGATACGCAGTATTTT.

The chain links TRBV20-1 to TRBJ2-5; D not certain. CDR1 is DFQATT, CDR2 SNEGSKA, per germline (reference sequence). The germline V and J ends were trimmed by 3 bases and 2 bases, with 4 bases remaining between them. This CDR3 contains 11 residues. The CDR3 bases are TGCAGTGCTAGCAAGCAAGAGACCCAGTACTTC. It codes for CSASKQETQYF.

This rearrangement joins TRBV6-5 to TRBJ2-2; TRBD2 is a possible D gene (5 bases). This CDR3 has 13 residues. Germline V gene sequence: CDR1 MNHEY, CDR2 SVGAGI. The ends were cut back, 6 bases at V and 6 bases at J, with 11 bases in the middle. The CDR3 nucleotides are TGTGCCAGCAGAGACTATAGCGCCGGGGAGCTGTTTTTT. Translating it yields CASRDYSAGELFF.

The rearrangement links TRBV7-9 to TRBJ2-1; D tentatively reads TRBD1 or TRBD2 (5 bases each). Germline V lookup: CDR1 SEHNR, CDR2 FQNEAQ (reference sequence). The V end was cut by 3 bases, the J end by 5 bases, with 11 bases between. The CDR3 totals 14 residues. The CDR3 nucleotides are TGTGCCAGCAGCTTGGGACGGGCCCACAATGAGCAGTTCTTC. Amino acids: CASSLGRAHNEQFF.

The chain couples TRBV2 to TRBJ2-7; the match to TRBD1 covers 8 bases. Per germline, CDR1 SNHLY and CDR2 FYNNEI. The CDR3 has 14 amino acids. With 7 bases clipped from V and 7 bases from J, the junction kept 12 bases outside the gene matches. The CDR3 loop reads CASNSRTGSGEQYF. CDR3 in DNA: TGTGCCAGCAATTCCAGGACAGGGAGCGGAGAGCAGTACTTC.

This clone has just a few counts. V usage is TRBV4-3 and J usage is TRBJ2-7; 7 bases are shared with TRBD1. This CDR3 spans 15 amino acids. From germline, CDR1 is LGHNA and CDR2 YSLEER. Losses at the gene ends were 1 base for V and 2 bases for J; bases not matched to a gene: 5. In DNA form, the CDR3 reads TGCGCCAGCAGCCAAGTAACAGGGGCGGCCTACGAGCAGTACTTC. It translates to CASSQVTGAAYEQYF.

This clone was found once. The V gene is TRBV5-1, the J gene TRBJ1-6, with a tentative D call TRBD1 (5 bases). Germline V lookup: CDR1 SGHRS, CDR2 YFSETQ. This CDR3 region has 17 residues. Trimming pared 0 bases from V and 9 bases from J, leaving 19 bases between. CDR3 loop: CASSLETGLGFISPLHF. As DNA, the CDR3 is TGCGCCAGCAGCTTGGAGACGGGACTGGGGTTTATTTCACCCCTCCACTTT.